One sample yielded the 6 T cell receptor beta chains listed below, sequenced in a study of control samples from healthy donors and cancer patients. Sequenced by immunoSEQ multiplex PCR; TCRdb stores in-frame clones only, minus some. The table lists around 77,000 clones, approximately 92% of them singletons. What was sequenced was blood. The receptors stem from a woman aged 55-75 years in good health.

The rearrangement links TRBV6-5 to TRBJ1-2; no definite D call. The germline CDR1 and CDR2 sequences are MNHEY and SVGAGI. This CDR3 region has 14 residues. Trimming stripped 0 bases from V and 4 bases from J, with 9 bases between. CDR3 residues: CASSYSGHVYGYTF. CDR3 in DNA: TGTGCCAGCAGTTACTCAGGCCACGTCTATGGCTACACCTTC.

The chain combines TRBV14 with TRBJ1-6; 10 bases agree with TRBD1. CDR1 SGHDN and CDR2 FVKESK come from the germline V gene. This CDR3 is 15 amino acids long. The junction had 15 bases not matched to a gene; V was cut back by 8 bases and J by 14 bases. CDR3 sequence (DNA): TGTGCCAGCGGGGGCACGACAGGGGGCATGTGGACCCTCCACTTT. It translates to CASGGTTGGMWTLHF.

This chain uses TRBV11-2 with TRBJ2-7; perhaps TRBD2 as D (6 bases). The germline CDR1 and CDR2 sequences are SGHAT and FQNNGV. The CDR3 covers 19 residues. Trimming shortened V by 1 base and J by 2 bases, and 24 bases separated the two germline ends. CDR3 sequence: CASSLVRGSGRPSAYEQYF. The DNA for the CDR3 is TGTGCCAGCAGCTTAGTGCGGGGTTCGGGTAGGCCTTCCGCCTACGAGCAGTACTTC.

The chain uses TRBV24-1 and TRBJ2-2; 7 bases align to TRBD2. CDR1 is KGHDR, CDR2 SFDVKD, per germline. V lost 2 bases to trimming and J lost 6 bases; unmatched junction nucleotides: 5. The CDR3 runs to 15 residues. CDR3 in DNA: TGTGCCACCAGTGATTCCGGGACTACGGCCGGGGAGCTGTTTTTT. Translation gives CATSDSGTTAGELFF.

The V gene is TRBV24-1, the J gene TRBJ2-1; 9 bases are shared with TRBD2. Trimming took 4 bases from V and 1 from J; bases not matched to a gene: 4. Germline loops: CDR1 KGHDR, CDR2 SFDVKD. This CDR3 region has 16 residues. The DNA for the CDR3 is TGTGCCACCAGTGACGTTAGCGGGAGATCCTACAATGAGCAGTTCTTC. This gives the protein CATSDVSGRSYNEQFF.

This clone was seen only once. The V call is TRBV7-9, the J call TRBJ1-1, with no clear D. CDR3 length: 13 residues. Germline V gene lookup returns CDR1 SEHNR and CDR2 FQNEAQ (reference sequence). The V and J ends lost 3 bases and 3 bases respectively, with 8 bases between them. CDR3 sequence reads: CASSFESYTEAFF. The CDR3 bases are TGTGCCAGCAGCTTTGAATCATACACTGAAGCTTTCTTT.